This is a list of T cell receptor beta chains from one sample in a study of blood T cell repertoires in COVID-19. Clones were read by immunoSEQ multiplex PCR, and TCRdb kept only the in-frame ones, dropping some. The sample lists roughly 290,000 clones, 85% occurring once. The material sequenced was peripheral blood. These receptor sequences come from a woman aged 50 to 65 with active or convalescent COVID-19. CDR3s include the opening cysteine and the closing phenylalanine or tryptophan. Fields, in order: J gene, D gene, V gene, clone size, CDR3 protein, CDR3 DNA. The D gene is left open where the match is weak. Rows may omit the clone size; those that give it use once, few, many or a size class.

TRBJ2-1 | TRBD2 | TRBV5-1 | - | CASRREISYNEQFF | TGCGCCAGCAGGCGGGAGATCTCCTACAATGAGCAGTTCTTC
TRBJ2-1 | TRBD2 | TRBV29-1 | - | CSAEGRGYNEQFF | TGCAGCGCCGAGGGGAGGGGCTACAATGAGCAGTTCTTC
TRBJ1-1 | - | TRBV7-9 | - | CASSFKNTEAFF | TGTGCCAGCAGCTTCAAGAACACTGAAGCTTTCTTT
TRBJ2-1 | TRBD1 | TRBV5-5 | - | CASSAGTVAEQFF | TGTGCCAGCAGCGCCGGGACAGTCGCAGAGCAGTTCTTC
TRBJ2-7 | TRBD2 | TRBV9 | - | CASSTLAASYEQYF | TGTGCCAGCAGCACCCTAGCGGCTAGCTACGAGCAGTACTTC
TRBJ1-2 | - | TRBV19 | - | CASITDRIGGYTF | TGTGCCAGTATAACTGACAGGATTGGCGGCTACACCTTC
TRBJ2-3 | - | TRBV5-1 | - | CASSLGDFTDTQYF | TGCGCCAGCAGCTTGGGGGACTTCACAGATACGCAGTATTTT
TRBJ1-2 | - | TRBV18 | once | CASSPPGQGDYGYTF | TGTGCCAGCTCACCCCCCGGGCAGGGTGACTATGGCTACACCTTC
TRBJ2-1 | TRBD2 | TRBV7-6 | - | CASSFFWEGYNEQFF | TGTGCCAGCAGCTTTTTTTGGGAGGGATACAATGAGCAGTTCTTC
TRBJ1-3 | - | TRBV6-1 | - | CASSVQIFSSGNTIYF | TGTGCCAGCAGTGTACAGATTTTCAGCTCTGGAAACACCATATATTTT
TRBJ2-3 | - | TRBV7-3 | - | CASSLISGIGADTQYF | TGTGCCAGCAGCTTAATTTCCGGGATTGGGGCAGATACGCAGTATTTT
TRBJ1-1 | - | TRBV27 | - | CASSSATGTEAFF | TGTGCCAGCAGTTCCGCAACCGGCACTGAAGCTTTCTTT
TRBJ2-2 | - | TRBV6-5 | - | CASISHTGELFF | TGTGCCAGCATTAGTCACACCGGGGAGCTGTTTTTT
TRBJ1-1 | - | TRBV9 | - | CASSPRVGGKAIEAFF | TGTGCCAGCAGCCCGAGAGTGGGGGGGAAAGCGATTGAAGCTTTCTTT
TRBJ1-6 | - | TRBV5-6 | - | CASSRAGIRNNSPLHF | TGTGCCAGCAGCAGGGCAGGGATTAGGAATAATTCACCCCTCCACTTT
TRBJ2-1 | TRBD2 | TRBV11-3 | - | CASSATSGAYNEQFF | TGTGCCAGCAGCGCAACTAGCGGAGCCTACAATGAGCAGTTCTTC
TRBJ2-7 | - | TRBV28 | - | CASRSTVYEQYF | TGTGCCAGCAGGTCGACAGTCTACGAGCAGTACTTC
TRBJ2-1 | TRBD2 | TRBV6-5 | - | CASNHLADTYNEQFF | TGTGCCAGCAACCATCTAGCGGATACCTACAATGAGCAGTTCTTC
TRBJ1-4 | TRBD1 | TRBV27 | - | CASSLARGKEKLFF | TGTGCCAGCAGTTTGGCCAGGGGGAAGGAAAAACTGTTTTTT
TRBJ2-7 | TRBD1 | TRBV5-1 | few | CASSNRDRGSEQYF | TGCGCCAGCAGCAACCGGGACAGGGGATCCGAGCAGTACTTC
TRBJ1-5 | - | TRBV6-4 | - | CASSEQGGRNQPQHF | TGTGCCAGCAGTGAACAGGGAGGGCGCAATCAGCCCCAGCATTTT
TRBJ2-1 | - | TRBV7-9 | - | CASSLSSYNEQFF | TGTGCCAGCAGCCTGAGCTCCTACAATGAGCAGTTCTTC
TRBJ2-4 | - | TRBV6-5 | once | CASSRGGWAKNIQYF | TGTGCCAGCAGCCGAGGGGGTTGGGCCAAAAACATTCAGTACTTC
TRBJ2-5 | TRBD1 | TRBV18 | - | CASSPPGQQETQYF | TGTGCCAGCTCGCCGCCGGGACAGCAAGAGACCCAGTACTTC
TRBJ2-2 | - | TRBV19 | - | CASKGFTGELFF | TGTGCCAGCAAGGGGTTCACCGGGGAGCTGTTTTTT
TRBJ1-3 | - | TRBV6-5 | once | CASYRRGSGNTIYF | TGTGCCTCCTACCGGCGGGGGTCTGGAAACACCATATATTTT
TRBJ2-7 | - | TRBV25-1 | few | CASSEWGLASGKQYF | TGTGCCAGCAGTGAATGGGGTCTAGCGAGTGGTAAGCAGTACTTC
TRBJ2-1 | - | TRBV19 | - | CASNKPAGSYNEQFF | TGTGCCAGTAACAAGCCGGCGGGAAGCTACAATGAGCAGTTCTTC
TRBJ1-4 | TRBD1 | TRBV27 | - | CASSSRQGRMINEKLFF | TGTGCCAGCAGTTCGCGACAGGGACGCATGATTAATGAAAAACTGTTTTTT
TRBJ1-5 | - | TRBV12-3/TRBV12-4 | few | CASVGGGGQPQHF | TGTGCCAGCGTTGGGGGAGGCGGGCAGCCCCAGCATTTT
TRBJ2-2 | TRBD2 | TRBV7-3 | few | CASTLGSGVTGELFF | TGTGCCAGCACCTTAGGTAGCGGGGTTACCGGGGAGCTGTTTTTT
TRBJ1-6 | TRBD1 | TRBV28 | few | CASSFPGQGVLDSPLHF | TGTGCCAGCAGTTTTCCGGGACAGGGGGTCCTGGATTCACCCCTCCACTTT
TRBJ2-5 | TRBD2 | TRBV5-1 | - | CASSSGASGRQETQYF | TGCGCCAGCAGCTCCGGTGCTAGCGGGCGCCAAGAGACCCAGTACTTC
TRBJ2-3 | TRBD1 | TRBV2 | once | CASSEGQGASHTQYF | TGTGCCAGCAGTGAGGGACAGGGGGCGTCACATACGCAGTATTTT
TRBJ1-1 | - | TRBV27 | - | CASSFSLDSLGVTEAFF | TGTGCCAGCAGTTTTAGTTTAGACTCTTTAGGGGTTACTGAAGCTTTCTTT
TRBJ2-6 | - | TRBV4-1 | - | CASSRGGVAGANVLTF | TGCGCCAGCAGCCGGGGGGGCGTCGCTGGGGCCAACGTCCTGACTTTC
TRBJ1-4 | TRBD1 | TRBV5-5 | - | CASSVPGQGMYEKLFF | TGTGCCAGCAGCGTTCCGGGACAGGGGATGTATGAAAAACTGTTTTTT
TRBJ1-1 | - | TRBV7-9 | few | CASSKGGPLNTEAFF | TGTGCCAGCAGCAAGGGAGGGCCATTGAACACTGAAGCTTTCTTT
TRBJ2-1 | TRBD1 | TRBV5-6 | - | CASSLRDRVAYNEQFF | TGTGCCAGCAGCTTGAGGGACAGGGTGGCCTACAATGAGCAGTTCTTC
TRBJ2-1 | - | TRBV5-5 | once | CASSLEPVTGEQFF | TGTGCCAGCAGCTTGGAGCCAGTTACGGGTGAGCAGTTCTTC
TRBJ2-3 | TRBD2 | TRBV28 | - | CASSPLARRRLTSTDTQYF | TGTGCCAGCAGTCCACTAGCGCGTCGACGATTAACCAGCACAGATACGCAGTATTTT
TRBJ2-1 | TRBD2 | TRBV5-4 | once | CASSPTSVTPPQFF | TGTGCCAGCAGCCCAACTAGCGTGACCCCCCCGCAGTTCTTC
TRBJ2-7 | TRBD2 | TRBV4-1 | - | CASSLFFPLAGSYEQYF | TGCGCCAGCAGCCTCTTCTTCCCCCTAGCGGGAAGCTACGAGCAGTACTTC
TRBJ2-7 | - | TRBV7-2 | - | CASSLVAGGSVEQYF | TGTGCCAGCAGCTTAGTCGCGGGCGGTTCAGTCGAGCAGTACTTC